This passage covers 23 T cell receptor beta chains from one sample sequenced in a study of blood T cell repertoires in COVID-19. Libraries were prepared by immunoSEQ multiplex PCR; TCRdb keeps only in-frame clonotypes and omits some of them. This sample has about 330,000 clones, with approximately 88% found just once. The sample comprised peripheral blood. These receptors were taken from a man aged 25-45 years with COVID-19, enrolled during active disease.

This chain uses TRBV28 with TRBJ2-1; the match to TRBD1 covers 9 bases. V lost 7 bases to trimming and J lost 7 bases; unmatched junction nucleotides: 8. CDR3 length: 14 amino acids. CDR1 and CDR2 (germline): MDHEN, SYDVKM. CDR3 in amino acids: CASNNRGRWNEQFF. For the CDR3, the DNA is TGTGCCAGCAATAACAGGGGGCGCTGGAATGAGCAGTTCTTC.

The J gene is TRBJ1-1, the V gene TRBV5-1; no definite D call. V shed 1 base and J shed 1 base, with 8 bases lying between them. CDR3 size: 14 residues. From germline, CDR1 is SGHRS and CDR2 YFSETQ. CDR3 amino acids: CASSLTIPNTEAFF. The CDR3, as DNA: TGCGCCAGCAGCTTGACAATTCCGAACACTGAAGCTTTCTTT.

The chain recombines TRBV27 with TRBJ2-7; 7 nucleotides line up with TRBD1. The CDR3 totals 14 residues. The J segment lost 1 base and the V segment lost 6 bases, leaving 6 bases of the junction unmatched. Germline V gene sequence: CDR1 MNHEY, CDR2 SMNVEV (reference sequence). The CDR3 loop reads CASRLRGPSYEQYF. CDR3 nucleotides: TGTGCCAGCAGGTTAAGGGGGCCGTCCTACGAGCAGTACTTC.

The chain uses TRBV28 and TRBJ1-5, with D possibly being TRBD1 (6 bases). The CDR3 runs 15 residues. The V and J ends lost 10 bases and 0 bases respectively, with 16 bases between them. Per the germline V gene, CDR1 is MDHEN and CDR2 is SYDVKM. CDR3 amino acids: CATSRDTNSNQPQHF. For the CDR3, the DNA is TGTGCCACCTCTCGGGACACGAATAGCAATCAGCCCCAGCATTTT.

The chain joins TRBV2 to TRBJ1-2, with D hard to call. This CDR3 has 13 amino acids. Trimming pared 7 bases from V and 4 bases from J, leaving 13 bases between. Germline CDR1 and CDR2: SNHLY and FYNNEI. The CDR3 region is CASTTAGFYGYTF. The CDR3 DNA sequence: TGTGCCAGCACCACGGCAGGCTTCTATGGCTACACCTTC.

V usage is TRBV7-8 and J usage is TRBJ2-1; 7 bases line up with TRBD1. The CDR3 covers 15 residues. The trim removed 3 bases at V and 6 bases at J, leaving 8 bases unmatched. Germline-derived CDR1 and CDR2 are SGHVS and FQNEAQ. The CDR3 is CASSLWTGWLNEQFF. The CDR3 DNA sequence: TGTGCCAGCAGCTTGTGGACAGGATGGCTCAATGAGCAGTTCTTC.

The chain joins TRBV7-3 to TRBJ2-7; possible D gene TRBD1, 6 bases. The CDR3 loop spans 16 amino acids. The V end lost 2 bases, the J end lost 4 bases, and 18 bases lay between the germline ends. The germline CDR1 and CDR2 sequences are SGHTA and FQGTGA. The CDR3 reads CASSLVPSPTGYEQYF. CDR3 in DNA: TGTGCCAGCAGCTTAGTCCCCTCCCCGACAGGTTACGAGCAGTACTTC.

The V gene is TRBV18, the J gene TRBJ2-1; no definite D call. With 3 bases removed from V and 2 bases from J, the gap between germline ends came to 5 bases. This CDR3 has 13 amino acids. Germline-derived CDR1 and CDR2 are KGHSH and LQKENI. In DNA, the CDR3 is TGTGCCAGCTCACCCCCAGCCTACAATGAGCAGTTCTTC. This codes for CASSPPAYNEQFF.

The chain couples TRBV28 to TRBJ2-7; 9 nucleotides match TRBD1. The J segment lost 5 bases and the V segment lost 5 bases, leaving 7 bases of the junction unmatched. CDR1 is MDHEN, CDR2 SYDVKM, per germline. The CDR3 sequence is 14 residues long. CDR3: CASSTGTGRDEQYF. The CDR3 nucleotides read TGTGCCAGCAGTACCGGGACAGGGCGCGACGAGCAGTACTTC. Based on the CDR3 plus reference TRBV28 and TRBJ2-7, the full variable domain is DVKVTQSSRYLVKRTGEKVFLECVQDMDHENMFWYRQDPGLGLRLIYFSYDVKMKEKGDIPEGYSVSREKKERFSLILESASTNQTSMYLCASSTGTGRDEQYFGPGTRLTVT.

The V gene is TRBV18, the J gene TRBJ2-3; D unresolved. The germline V gene encodes CDR1 KGHSH and CDR2 LQKENI. Trimming removed 4 bases from V and 5 bases from J, with 10 bases in between. The CDR3 length is 13 residues. CDR3 DNA sequence: TGTGCCAGCTCACTCCGACTTAAAGATACGCAGTATTTT. Translated, it gives CASSLRLKDTQYF.

CDR3 bases: TGTGCCAGCAGCCAGTTACAGGGGGCAGAAGGCTACACCTTC. Amino acid sequence: CASSQLQGAEGYTF. V and J are TRBV4-2 and TRBJ1-2, with TRBD1 identical over 9 bases. The CDR3 runs 14 residues. CDR1 LGHNA and CDR2 YNFKEQ come from the germline V gene. V was clipped by 3 bases and J by 8 bases; unmatched bases: 7.

The chain combines TRBV6-5 with TRBJ1-4; 11 bases map to TRBD1. Germline assignment: CDR1 MNHEY and CDR2 SVGAGI. The CDR3 covers 13 residues. After removal of 6 bases from V and 8 bases from J, the junction contained 2 bases not matched to a gene. This chain's CDR3 is CASRRDRGEKLFF. DNA of the CDR3: TGTGCCAGCAGGAGGGACAGGGGGGAAAAACTGTTTTTT.

This rearrangement joins TRBV27 to TRBJ2-3; 11 nucleotides match TRBD2. The CDR3 has 15 residues. Germline V gene sequence: CDR1 MNHEY, CDR2 SMNVEV (reference sequence). The ends lost 7 bases at V and 4 bases at J; junction bases unmatched: 7. The DNA of the CDR3 is TGTGCCAGCAACTTAGCGGGGGGGCCGGCAGATACGCAGTATTTT. This sequence encodes CASNLAGGPADTQYF.

This clone appeared a few times. J is TRBJ1-3 and V is TRBV7-2; D not resolved. The germline CDR1 and CDR2 sequences are SGHTA and FQGNSA. The germline V and J ends were trimmed by 6 bases and 0 bases, with 15 bases remaining between them. The CDR3 consists of 16 residues. Here the CDR3 reads CASSPQSSFSGNTIYF. The CDR3 DNA is TGTGCCAGCAGTCCACAGTCTTCCTTCTCTGGAAACACCATATATTTT. The full variable domain, its missing parts supplied by reference TRBV7-2 and TRBJ1-3, is GAGVSQSPSNKVTEKGKDVELRCDPISGHTALYWYRQSLGQGLEFLIYFQGNSAPDKSGLPSDRFSAERTGGSVSTLTIQRTQQEDSAVYLCASSPQSSFSGNTIYFGEGSWLTVV.

This clone was recorded once. The rearrangement joins TRBV28 to TRBJ2-5; D might be TRBD1 (5 bases). CDR1 MDHEN and CDR2 SYDVKM come from the germline V gene. This CDR3 has 13 amino acids. Deletions cut 11 bases from V and 2 bases from J, with 15 bases between. The CDR3 here is CASGVTAQETQYF. The CDR3 DNA reads TGTGCCTCCGGAGTGACAGCTCAAGAGACCCAGTACTTC.

CDR3 sequence (DNA): TGCGCCAGCAGCTTGGGACAGGGGGACAATGAGCAGTTCTTC. Amino acid sequence: CASSLGQGDNEQFF. V gene TRBV5-1 combines with J gene TRBJ2-1; 9 bases fit TRBD1. This CDR3 spans 14 amino acids. Germline V gene data show CDR1 as SGHRS and CDR2 as YFSETQ. Trimming at V came to 0 bases and at J to 5 bases, leaving 0 bases not matched to a gene.

This sequence joins TRBV7-2 and TRBJ1-5, with 7 positions matching TRBD1. V was clipped by 2 bases and J by 0 bases; unmatched bases: 10. CDR3 length: 18 amino acids. Germline V gives CDR1 SGHTA, CDR2 FQGNSA. In DNA form, the CDR3 reads TGTGCCAGCAGCTTATTCCCGGACAGGATCTATAGCAATCAGCCCCAGCATTTT. It encodes CASSLFPDRIYSNQPQHF.

V is TRBV15 and J is TRBJ1-5, with 8 bases matching TRBD1. This CDR3 is 17 amino acids long. Germline CDR1 LNHNV, CDR2 YYDKDF (reference sequence). V was clipped by 0 bases and J by 6 bases; unmatched bases: 10. For the CDR3, the DNA is TGTGCCACCAGCAGAGATCTGACAGGGGTGTATAGTCAGCCCCAGCATTTT. It encodes CATSRDLTGVYSQPQHF.

The V call is TRBV11-2, the J call TRBJ1-4; maybe TRBD1 (5 bases). The CDR3 is 17 residues long. Trimming removed 0 bases from V and 7 bases from J, with 18 bases in between. CDR1 SGHAT and CDR2 FQNNGV come from the germline V gene. The CDR3 bases are TGTGCCAGCAGCTTAGATACTTGGGGGGGTAGAGGTGAAAAACTGTTTTTT. This sequence encodes CASSLDTWGGRGEKLFF.

On this clone: Different DNA sequences within this sample yield the same CDR3. The chain carries TRBV5-1 and TRBJ2-3; 7 bases map to TRBD2. After removal of 4 bases from V and 4 bases from J, the junction contained 3 bases not matched to a gene. Germline lookup yields CDR1 SGHRS and CDR2 YFSETQ. The CDR3 runs 13 residues. Written as DNA, the CDR3 is TGCGCCAGCAGCAGCGGGACTTCAGATACGCAGTATTTT. This translates into CASSSGTSDTQYF. The full variable domain, with the rest looked up from reference TRBV5-1 and TRBJ2-3, is KAGVTQTPRYLIKTRGQQVTLSCSPISGHRSVSWYQQTPGQGLQFLFEYFSETQRNKGNFPGRFSGRQFSNSRSEMNVSTLELGDSALYLCASSSGTSDTQYFGPGTRLTVL.

The genes are TRBV7-2 and TRBJ2-1; the match to TRBD1 covers 7 bases. The germline CDR1 and CDR2 sequences are SGHTA and FQGNSA. V gave up 5 bases and J gave up 7 bases; unmatched junction bases: 5. The CDR3 runs to 13 residues. CDR3: CASSRTQGNEQFF. Written as DNA, the CDR3 is TGTGCCAGCAGCCGCACACAGGGGAATGAGCAGTTCTTC. The whole variable domain, filled in from reference TRBV7-2 and TRBJ2-1, reads GAGVSQSPSNKVTEKGKDVELRCDPISGHTALYWYRQSLGQGLEFLIYFQGNSAPDKSGLPSDRFSAERTGGSVSTLTIQRTQQEDSAVYLCASSRTQGNEQFFGPGTRLTVL.

This clone was recorded once. The chain employs TRBV19 and TRBJ2-1; D is perhaps TRBD1 (5 bases). In germline, CDR1 is LNHDA, CDR2 SQIVND (reference sequence). The CDR3 extends over 14 amino acids. V lost 2 bases and J 4 bases, leaving 9 bases between the germline ends. The CDR3 DNA follows: TGTGCCAGTAGTATAATTCAGGGTTACAATGAGCAGTTCTTC. Its protein is CASSIIQGYNEQFF.

The chain's CDR3 is CASSPGQGRYNEQFF. CDR3 nucleotides: TGTGCCAGCAGCCCGGGACAGGGTCGATACAATGAGCAGTTCTTC. The rearrangement links TRBV7-9 to TRBJ2-1; 9 positions agree with TRBD1. The CDR3 consists of 15 residues. Germline CDR1 SEHNR, CDR2 FQNEAQ (reference sequence). The J segment lost 4 bases and the V segment lost 5 bases, leaving 6 bases of the junction unmatched. Full variable domain (rest looked up from reference TRBV7-9 and TRBJ2-1): DTGVSQNPRHKITKRGQNVTFRCDPISEHNRLYWYRQTLGQGPEFLTYFQNEAQLEKSRLLSDRFSAERPKGSFSTLEIQRTEQGDSAMYLCASSPGQGRYNEQFFGPGTRLTVL.